This T cell receptor beta chain was documented in a study of beta chain features in type 1 diabetes. Overall study: No age, gender or cell yield differences were seen between patients and healthy donors. Overall study results and limits: When Type 1 diabetes patients were examined, their TCRB CDR3s proved moderately but significantly shorter in all four CD4+ subsets.

Sorted populations all had greater than 95% purity. Of note for this clone: The antigen is undetermined.

Expressed TCRB transcripts were sequenced, since all the RNA that had been isolated was reverse transcribed. Sequencing was performed with immunoSEQ multiplex PCR; in TCRdb, only in-frame clones are kept and a portion is missing. The sample includes some 230,000 clones, 9.6% of them seen just once. Looked up from germline, CDR1 is ENHRY and CDR2 is SYGVKD. With V trimmed by 6 bases and J by 2 bases, 10 bases remained unmatched. The CDR3 runs to 16 residues. Material for sequencing was naive CD4+ T cells from blood. This clonotype was obtained from a woman aged 18-30 years in good health. The chain combines TRBV10-3 with TRBJ1-1; 9 bases line up with TRBD1. For the CDR3, the DNA is TGTGCCATCAGGGGGTGGACAGGGGTGGAAAACACTGAAGCTTTCTTT. It is translated as CAIRGWTGVENTEAFF.